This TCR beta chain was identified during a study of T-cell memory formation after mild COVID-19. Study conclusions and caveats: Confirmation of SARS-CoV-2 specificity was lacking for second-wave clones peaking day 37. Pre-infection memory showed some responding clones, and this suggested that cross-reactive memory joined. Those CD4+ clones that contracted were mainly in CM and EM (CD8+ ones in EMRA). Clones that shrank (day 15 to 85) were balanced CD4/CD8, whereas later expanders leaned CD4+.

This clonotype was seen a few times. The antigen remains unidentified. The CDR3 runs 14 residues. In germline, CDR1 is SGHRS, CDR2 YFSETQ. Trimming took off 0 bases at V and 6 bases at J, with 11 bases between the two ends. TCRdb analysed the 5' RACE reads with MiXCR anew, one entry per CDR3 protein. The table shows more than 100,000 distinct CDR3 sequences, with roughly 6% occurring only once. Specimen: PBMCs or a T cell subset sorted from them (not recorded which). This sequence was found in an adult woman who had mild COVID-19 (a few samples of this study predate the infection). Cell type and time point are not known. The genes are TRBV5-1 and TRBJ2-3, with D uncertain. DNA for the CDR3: TGCGCCAGCAGCTTGGGAAGGGTCGGGGATACGCAGTATTTT. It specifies CASSLGRVGDTQYF.